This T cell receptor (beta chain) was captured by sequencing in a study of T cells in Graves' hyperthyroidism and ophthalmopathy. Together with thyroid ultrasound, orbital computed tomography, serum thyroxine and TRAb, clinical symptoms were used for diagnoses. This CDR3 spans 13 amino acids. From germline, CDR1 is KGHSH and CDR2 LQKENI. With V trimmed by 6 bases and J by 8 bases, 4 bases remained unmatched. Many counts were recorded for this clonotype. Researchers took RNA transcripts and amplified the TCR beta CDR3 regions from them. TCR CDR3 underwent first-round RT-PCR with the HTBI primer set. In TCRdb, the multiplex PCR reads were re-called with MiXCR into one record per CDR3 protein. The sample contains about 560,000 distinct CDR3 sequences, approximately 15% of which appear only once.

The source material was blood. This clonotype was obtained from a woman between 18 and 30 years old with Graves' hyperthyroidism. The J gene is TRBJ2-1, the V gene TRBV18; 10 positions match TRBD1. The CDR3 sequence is CASSRDRGDEQFF. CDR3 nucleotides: TGTGCCAGCTCCCGGGACAGGGGCGATGAGCAGTTCTTC.